This T cell receptor beta chain was sequenced for a study of T cell changes during pregnancy in multiple sclerosis. Per germline, CDR1 SEHNR and CDR2 FQNEAQ (reference sequence). The ends were cut back, 3 bases at V and 1 base at J, with 12 bases in the middle. The CDR3 runs to 15 residues. Repertoires were generated with immunoSEQ multiplex PCR, while TCRdb's copy carries only in-frame clones and drops some. Of over 50,000 clones in the sample, 93% were seen once. The source was peripheral blood, collected in the second trimester of pregnancy. This sequence was found in a female donor with multiple sclerosis, enrolled in a pregnancy study. The gene calls are TRBV7-9 and TRBJ1-1; D may be TRBD1 (6 bases). The chain's CDR3 is CASSFLAGANTEAFF. In DNA form, the CDR3 reads TGTGCCAGCAGCTTTCTAGCAGGGGCGAACACTGAAGCTTTCTTT.